Shown below are 21 T cell receptor beta chains from a single sample sequenced in a study of blood T cells in healthy people across ages. The second PCR ran about 6 to 12 cycles with a sample-barcoded 5' primer and J-beta primers. Via MiXCR, TCRdb re-called the 5' RACE reads, giving one row per CDR3 protein. Of more than 600,000 distinct CDR3 sequences in the sample, roughly 25% are singletons; the top ten hold just under 9.5%. The same data also went into a second study, on T cells of mothers and their children.

Sequences were obtained from blood. These receptors were collected from a boy younger than 18 in good health.

The rearrangement uses TRBV7-9 and TRBJ2-3, with D possibly being TRBD1 or TRBD2 (7 bases each). This CDR3 comprises 14 residues. The V end was cut by 5 bases, the J end by 4 bases, with 13 bases between. The germline V gene has CDR1 SEHNR and CDR2 FQNEAQ (reference sequence). The CDR3 DNA is TGTGCCAGCAGCCCACAGGGGAGGGCAGATACGCAGTATTTT. Its protein product is CASSPQGRADTQYF.

The genes are TRBV3-1 and TRBJ2-5; D is possibly TRBD2 (5 bases). The length of the CDR3 is 16 residues. Germline loops: CDR1 LGHDT, CDR2 YNNKEL (reference sequence). V was clipped by 0 bases and J by 7 bases, with 18 bases between them. Written as DNA, the CDR3 is TGTGCCAGCAGCCAAGACCCTCCCGTAGCGCCAGGGACCCAGTACTTC. Translation: CASSQDPPVAPGTQYF.

The rearrangement links TRBV5-1 to TRBJ2-5, with D perhaps matching TRBD2 (5 bases). Germline CDR1 reads SGHRS; CDR2 reads YFSETQ. The ends were cut back, 3 bases at V and 3 bases at J, with 9 bases in the middle. This CDR3 is 13 amino acids long. The CDR3 sequence is CASSWMGEETQYF. In nucleotides, the CDR3 is TGCGCCAGCAGCTGGATGGGAGAAGAGACCCAGTACTTC.

A few counts support this clonotype. V and J are TRBV29-1 and TRBJ2-4; D might be TRBD1 or TRBD2, each matching 5 bases. V lost 5 bases, J lost 12 bases, and 14 bases lay in between. The CDR3 has 11 residues. The germline CDR1 and CDR2 sequences are SQVTM and ANQGSEA. CDR3 residues: CSVRDSGGQYF. The CDR3 nucleotides read TGCAGCGTTCGAGACAGTGGGGGTCAGTACTTC.

The chain combines TRBV6-1 with TRBJ2-7; D is ambiguous. CDR3 size: 14 residues. Germline V lookup: CDR1 MNHNS, CDR2 SASEGT. Trimming shortened V by 6 bases and J by 2 bases, and 14 bases separated the two germline ends. The CDR3 here is CASSPGLPTYEQYF. CDR3 nucleotides: TGTGCCAGCAGCCCGGGTCTCCCAACCTACGAGCAGTACTTC.

This chain connects TRBV4-3 to TRBJ2-5; D possibly uses TRBD1 or TRBD2 (5 bases each). Per germline, CDR1 LGHNA and CDR2 YSLEER. V was pared by 4 bases and J by 2 bases, with 11 bases between. The CDR3 covers 14 residues. DNA for the CDR3: TGCGCCAGCAGCCGTGGGGGTCTACAAGAGACCCAGTACTTC. Translating gives CASSRGGLQETQYF.

The V gene is TRBV29-1, the J gene TRBJ2-1; the match to TRBD2 covers 8 bases. CDR1 and CDR2 (germline): SQVTM, ANQGSEA. Trimming took 7 bases from V and 6 from J; bases not matched to a gene: 5. The CDR3 is 12 amino acids. CDR3 region: CSALAGVNEQFF. In nucleotides, the CDR3 is TGCAGCGCCCTAGCGGGTGTCAATGAGCAGTTCTTC.

The chain uses TRBV7-2 and TRBJ2-7, with D unresolved. CDR1 and CDR2 from the germline V gene are SGHTA and FQGNSA. V shed 4 bases and J shed 7 bases, with 8 bases lying between them. The CDR3 spans 11 residues. The CDR3 nucleotides are TGTGCCAGCAGCTCACGTCTAGAGCAGTACTTC. Protein sequence: CASSSRLEQYF.

V usage is TRBV29-1 and J usage is TRBJ2-7; D not certain. Per the germline V gene, CDR1 is SQVTM and CDR2 is ANQGSEA. V lost 5 bases to trimming and J lost 6 bases, with 11 bases between them. CDR3 length equals 11 residues. The CDR3 loop reads CSVSEPGEQYF. The CDR3 DNA reads TGCAGCGTTTCTGAGCCGGGCGAGCAGTACTTC.

The rearrangement uses TRBV28 and TRBJ2-3, with 9 bases that match TRBD2. Germline CDR1 is MDHEN and CDR2 is SYDVKM. V gave up 5 bases and J gave up 5 bases; unmatched junction bases: 14. The CDR3 runs to 17 residues. As DNA, the CDR3 is TGTGCCAGCAGTCCCGTGGAAGGCGGGAGGGGTATAGATACGCAGTATTTT. This encodes CASSPVEGGRGIDTQYF. The entire variable domain, with the rest obtained from reference TRBV28 and TRBJ2-3, is as follows: DVKVTQSSRYLVKRTGEKVFLECVQDMDHENMFWYRQDPGLGLRLIYFSYDVKMKEKGDIPEGYSVSREKKERFSLILESASTNQTSMYLCASSPVEGGRGIDTQYFGPGTRLTVL.

This chain uses TRBV18 with TRBJ2-5; unclear D gene. The germline V gene has CDR1 KGHSH and CDR2 LQKENI. The CDR3 extends over 14 amino acids. Trimming stripped 0 bases from V and 5 bases from J, with 10 bases between. In nucleotides, the CDR3 is TGTGCCAGCTCACCACCTCCAGTGGGGGAGACCCAGTACTTC. This codes for CASSPPPVGETQYF. The whole variable domain, filled in from reference TRBV18 and TRBJ2-5, reads NAGVMQNPRHLVRRRGQEARLRCSPMKGHSHVYWYRQLPEEGLKFMVYLQKENIIDESGMPKERFSAEFPKEGPSILRIQQVVRGDSAAYFCASSPPPVGETQYFGPGTRLLVL.

The V gene is TRBV7-9, the J gene TRBJ2-2; 7 bases align to TRBD1. The CDR3 sequence is 14 residues long. CDR1 SEHNR and CDR2 FQNEAQ come from the germline V gene (reference sequence). The V segment lost 3 bases and the J segment 7 bases; nucleotides outside the gene matches: 5. This chain's CDR3 is CASSFDRASGELFF. The CDR3, as DNA: TGTGCCAGCAGCTTCGACAGGGCCAGCGGGGAGCTGTTTTTT.

The rearrangement uses TRBV29-1 and TRBJ2-1; 10 bases are shared with TRBD1. The CDR3 spans 14 residues. After removal of 5 bases from V and 5 bases from J, the junction contained 6 bases not matched to a gene. CDR1 and CDR2 from the germline V gene are SQVTM and ANQGSEA. The CDR3 nucleotides read TGCAGCGTTTACCGGGACAGGGGTAACAATGAGCAGTTCTTC. Residues: CSVYRDRGNNEQFF.

The V gene is TRBV14, the J gene TRBJ2-1; 15 bases agree with TRBD2. Germline-derived CDR1 and CDR2 are SGHDN and FVKESK. The CDR3 has 17 amino acids. Trimming removed 1 base from V and 8 bases from J; junction bases left unmatched: 6. The CDR3 spells CASSQGGLAGGPHEQFF. As DNA, the CDR3 is TGTGCCAGCAGCCAAGGAGGACTAGCGGGAGGGCCACATGAGCAGTTCTTC.

The table lists this clonotype with a few counts. CDR3 loop: CASSRGSTGTGLDEQYF. CDR3 bases: TGCGCCAGCAGCCGAGGGAGTACCGGGACAGGGTTAGACGAGCAGTACTTC. V gene TRBV4-3 combines with J gene TRBJ2-7; 9 bases agree with TRBD1. Germline V gene data show CDR1 as LGHNA and CDR2 as YSLEER. J lost 5 bases, V lost 4 bases, and 15 bases had no gene match. The CDR3 contains 17 residues.

The gene calls are TRBV7-9 and TRBJ2-5; D might be TRBD1 or TRBD2, each matching 5 bases. The CDR3 is 16 amino acids. The V and J ends lost 6 bases and 1 base respectively, with 18 bases between them. Germline V lookup: CDR1 SEHNR, CDR2 FQNEAQ (reference sequence). The CDR3: CASRLELQETQETQYF. The CDR3 region has the DNA TGTGCCAGCAGACTAGAATTACAGGAGACCCAAGAGACCCAGTACTTC.

The V and J genes are TRBV5-1 and TRBJ1-4, with D maybe TRBD1 (5 bases). The CDR3 covers 12 residues. The V and J ends lost 6 bases and 7 bases respectively, with 10 bases between them. Germline-derived CDR1 and CDR2 are SGHRS and YFSETQ. The CDR3 coding sequence is TGCGCCAGCACCCTTAGGGGTGAAAAACTGTTTTTT. This sequence encodes CASTLRGEKLFF.

This sequence joins TRBV7-9 and TRBJ2-7; 7 bases are shared with TRBD2. J gave up 2 bases and V 1 base, and 8 bases lay outside the gene matches. Germline values: CDR1 SEHNR, CDR2 FQNEAQ (reference sequence). This CDR3 contains 16 residues. This CDR3 reads CASSLGMGGTAYEQYF. The CDR3 DNA reads TGTGCCAGCAGCTTAGGGATGGGGGGGACCGCCTACGAGCAGTACTTC.

The chain recombines TRBV6-1 with TRBJ2-6, with D possibly matching TRBD1 (6 bases). CDR1 and CDR2 (germline): MNHNS, SASEGT. The CDR3 is 15 residues long. Trimming took 1 base from V and 3 from J, leaving 7 bases between them. The CDR3 reads CASSEEGDGANVLTF. The CDR3 DNA sequence: TGTGCCAGCAGTGAAGAGGGGGATGGGGCCAACGTCCTGACTTTC.

There are a few counts of this clonotype. The V call is TRBV3-1, the J call TRBJ2-7, with 7 bases that match TRBD2. CDR3 size: 16 residues. V shed 0 bases, J shed 2 bases, and the junction held 7 bases outside the gene matches. CDR1 is LGHDT and CDR2 is YNNKEL in the germline V gene (reference sequence). DNA of the CDR3: TGTGCCAGCAGCCAAGACGGCGGGAGCCCAACCTACGAGCAGTACTTC. It translates to CASSQDGGSPTYEQYF.

This clonotype was counted a single time. The rearrangement joins TRBV6-1 to TRBJ2-7, with D possibly TRBD1 on 6 matching bases. V lost 2 bases and J lost 3, with 11 bases in between. CDR3 length: 14 amino acids. Germline values: CDR1 MNHNS, CDR2 SASEGT. DNA for the CDR3: TGTGCCAGCAGTGAACCCGGGACAAGCTACGAGCAGTACTTC. Translation gives CASSEPGTSYEQYF.